This T cell receptor beta chain was documented in a study of blood T cells in healthy people across ages. With 2 bases removed from V and 6 bases from J, the gap between germline ends came to 14 bases. The CDR3 has 15 residues. Alongside a J-beta primer mix, a sample-barcoded 5' primer served in a second PCR lasting 7 to 11 cycles. TCRdb independently ran MiXCR on the 5' RACE reads; one entry per CDR3 protein. The sample includes 750,000 to 950,000 distinct CDR3 sequences, roughly 28% of them seen just once. The draw of peripheral blood yielded 8.5 to 10 milliliters from each donor. This sample also belongs to another study, concerning T cells of mothers and their children. That source notes: The study found thymic selection shapes TCR recombination output similarly in related and unrelated pairs.

What was sequenced was blood. The origin of this receptor is a woman in her thirties or forties in good health. V is TRBV12-3 or TRBV12-4 and J is TRBJ2-1; D possibly corresponds to TRBD2 (7 bases). CDR3 protein: CASSLRGGLVNEQFF. CDR3 coding DNA: TGTGCCAGCAGTTTAAGGGGGGGTCTAGTCAATGAGCAGTTCTTC.